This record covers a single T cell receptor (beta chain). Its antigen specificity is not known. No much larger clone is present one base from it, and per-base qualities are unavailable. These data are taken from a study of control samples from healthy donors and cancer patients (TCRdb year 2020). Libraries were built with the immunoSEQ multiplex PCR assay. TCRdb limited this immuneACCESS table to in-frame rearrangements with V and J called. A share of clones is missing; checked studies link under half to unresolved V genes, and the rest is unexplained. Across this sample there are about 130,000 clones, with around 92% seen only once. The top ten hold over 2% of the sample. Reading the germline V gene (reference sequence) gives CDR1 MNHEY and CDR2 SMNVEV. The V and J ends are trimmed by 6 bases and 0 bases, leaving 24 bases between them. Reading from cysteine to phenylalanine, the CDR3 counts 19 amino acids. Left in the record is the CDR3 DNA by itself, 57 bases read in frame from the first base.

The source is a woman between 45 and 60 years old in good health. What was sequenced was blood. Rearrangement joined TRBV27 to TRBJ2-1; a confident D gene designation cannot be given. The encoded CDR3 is CASSPPEKVVLSSYNEQFF. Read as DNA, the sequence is TGTGCCAGCAGCCCTCCAGAGAAGGTAGTCTTAAGCTCCTACAATGAGCAGTTCTTC.